This TCR beta chain was recovered during a study of a mutant IDH1 vaccine in newly diagnosed glioma. V lost 8 bases and J lost 4, with 12 bases in between. The CDR3 sequence is 13 residues long. Germline lookup yields CDR1 MNHGY and CDR2 SVAAGI. Data came from immunoSEQ multiplex PCR; TCRdb stores just in-frame clones and leaves some out. The data show about 84,000 clones, about 81% seen once. In regard to this clone: Its matching antigen is unknown.

The time point: week 47, end of study. Topical imiquimod was applied with each vaccine dose, which held 300 ug of mutant IDH1 20-mer peptide. The chain joins TRBV6-9 to TRBJ1-5; D remains ambiguous. The TCR originated in a man aged 35 to 55 with glioma. The sequencing used PBMCs, collected from a glioma patient whose treatment included an IDH1 peptide vaccine. The CDR3 region is CASSKAENQPQHF. The CDR3 nucleotides are TGTGCCAGCTCAAAGGCCGAGAATCAGCCCCAGCATTTT.